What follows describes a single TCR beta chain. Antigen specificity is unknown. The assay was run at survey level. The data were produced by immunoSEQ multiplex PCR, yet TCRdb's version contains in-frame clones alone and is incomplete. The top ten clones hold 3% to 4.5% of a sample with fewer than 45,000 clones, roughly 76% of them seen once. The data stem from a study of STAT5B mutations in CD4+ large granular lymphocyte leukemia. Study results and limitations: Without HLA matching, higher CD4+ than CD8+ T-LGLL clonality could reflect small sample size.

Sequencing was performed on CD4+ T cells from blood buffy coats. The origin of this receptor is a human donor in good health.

The DNA for the CDR3 is TGTGCCAGCAGTGGAATGGCAGGTTATAATTCACCCCTCCACTTT. Amino acids: CASSGMAGYNSPLHF. The chain is built from TRBV6-4 and TRBJ1-6; D call uncertain. V was cut by 4 bases and J by 4 bases, with 11 bases left in between. CDR3 length equals 15 residues. Germline values: CDR1 MRHNA, CDR2 SNTAGT.